This TCR beta chain was obtained from a study of regulatory T cells in long-lasting Graves disease. For TCR beta, libraries came from iRepertoire HTBI primers and Arm-PCR of CDR3 regions. TCRdb itself ran the multiplex PCR reads through MiXCR, one entry per CDR3 protein. Here the sample spans roughly 530,000 distinct CDR3 sequences, about 16% being singletons. Stated time point: newly diagnosed GD, antithyroid drugs for less than 3 months. The TCR library used RNA extracted from PBMCs. The CDR3 is 16 residues long. The V gene's germline CDR1 is MDHEN and CDR2 SYDVKM. V was clipped by 5 bases and J by 5 bases, with 21 bases between them. This clonotype was observed many times. These data also featured in a second study, about T cells in Graves' hyperthyroidism and ophthalmopathy. From that study: RT-PCR in the first round (using the HTBI primer set) targeted the TCR CDR3.

The chain employs TRBV28 and TRBJ1-2, with D hard to call. The starting material was peripheral blood mononuclear cells (PBMCs), obtained at new diagnosis, from a patient treated with antithyroid drugs. This sequence was found in a woman aged 35-65 years with Graves disease. This CDR3 is CASSTGSGLLHYGYTF. CDR3 bases: TGTGCCAGCAGTACGGGCTCAGGCCTACTACATTATGGCTACACCTTC.